This section outlines one T cell receptor beta chain sequence together with its context. Patients in Seattle were enrolled during active infection, then followed longitudinally. The sample originates from a study of blood T cell repertoires in COVID-19. Assay used: immunoSEQ multiplex PCR; TCRdb lists only in-frame clones, some missing. The sample holds 95,000 to 150,000 clones; 90% are singletons and the top ten take 3.8%. V shed 7 bases, J shed 1 base, and the junction held 5 bases outside the gene matches. The CDR3 extends over 14 amino acids. Germline V gene data show CDR1 as ENHRY and CDR2 as SYGVKD.

The TCR sequence derives from a woman aged 60-70 years with COVID-19, enrolled during active disease. V gene TRBV10-3 combines with J gene TRBJ1-1, with 8 bases aligning to TRBD1. Material: peripheral blood. CDR3 sequence (DNA): TGTGCCATCACCAGAGACAGGGGGAACACTGAAGCTTTCTTT. It translates to CAITRDRGNTEAFF.